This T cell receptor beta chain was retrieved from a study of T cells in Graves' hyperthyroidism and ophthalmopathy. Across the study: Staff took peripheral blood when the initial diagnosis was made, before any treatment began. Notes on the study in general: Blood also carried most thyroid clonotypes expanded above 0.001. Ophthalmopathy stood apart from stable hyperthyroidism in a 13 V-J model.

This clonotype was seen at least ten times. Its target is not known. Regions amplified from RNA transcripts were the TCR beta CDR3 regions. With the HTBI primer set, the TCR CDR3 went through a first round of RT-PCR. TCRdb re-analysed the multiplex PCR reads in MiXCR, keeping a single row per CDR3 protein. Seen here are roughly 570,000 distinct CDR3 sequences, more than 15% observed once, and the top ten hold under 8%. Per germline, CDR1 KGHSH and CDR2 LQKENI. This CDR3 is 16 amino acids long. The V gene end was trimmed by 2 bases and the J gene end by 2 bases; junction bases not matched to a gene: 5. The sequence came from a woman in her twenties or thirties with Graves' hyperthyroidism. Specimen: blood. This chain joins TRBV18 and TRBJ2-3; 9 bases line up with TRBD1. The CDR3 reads CASSPAGTGNTDTQYF. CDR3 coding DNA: TGTGCCAGCTCACCAGCCGGGACAGGGAACACAGATACGCAGTATTTT.